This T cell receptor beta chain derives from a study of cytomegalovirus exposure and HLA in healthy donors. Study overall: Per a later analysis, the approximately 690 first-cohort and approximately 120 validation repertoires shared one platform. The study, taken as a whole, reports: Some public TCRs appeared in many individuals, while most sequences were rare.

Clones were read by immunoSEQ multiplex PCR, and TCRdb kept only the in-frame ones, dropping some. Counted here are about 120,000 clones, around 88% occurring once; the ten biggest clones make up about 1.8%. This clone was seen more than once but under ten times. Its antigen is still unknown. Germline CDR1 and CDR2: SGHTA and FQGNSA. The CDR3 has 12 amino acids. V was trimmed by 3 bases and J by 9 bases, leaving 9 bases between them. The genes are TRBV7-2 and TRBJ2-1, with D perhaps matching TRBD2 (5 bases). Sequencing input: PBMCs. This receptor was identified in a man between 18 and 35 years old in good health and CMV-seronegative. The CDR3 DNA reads TGTGCCAGCAGCTTCCGGGAAGGTGAGCAGTTCTTC. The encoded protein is CASSFREGEQFF.